This T cell receptor beta chain was captured in a study of somatic mutations in cytotoxic T cells in rheumatoid arthritis. Points from the study as a whole: Unlike healthy controls, rheumatoid arthritis patients had CD8+ clonality that increased with age. With roughly 65 patients examined, 7 or 8 had a largest CD8+ clone exceeding 20% of CD8+ cells.

Trimming took 7 bases from V and 4 from J, leaving 13 bases between them. CDR3 length: 13 amino acids. Germline values: CDR1 MNHNS, CDR2 SASEGT. Original data processing: The authors compared patient CD8+ clones larger than 1% against published virus-specific TCRB sequences. Only a few of these clones matched. Only in-frame clones appear in the TCRdb table, and some are missing; sequencing was by immunoSEQ multiplex PCR. That table furnishes V, J and clone size, whereas the DNA furnished D and trimming. The sample has 11,000 to 15,000 clones; 75% to 95% are singletons. Comment on this clone: The antigen is not known.

The sequenced material came from CD4+ T cells sorted from blood. The receptor comes from a man in his 70s with rheumatoid arthritis. The V and J genes are TRBV6-1 and TRBJ1-2; no definite D call. The CDR3 bases are TGTGCCAGCACCGACGGGGAGCGCTATGGCTACACCTTC. Its translation is CASTDGERYGYTF.